This record covers a single TCR beta chain. Its antigen is as yet unknown. Germline V gene data show CDR1 as LNHDA and CDR2 as SQIVND (reference sequence). CDR3 size: 14 residues. V lost 7 bases to trimming and J lost 2 bases, with 15 bases between them. The sample comes from a study of Ad26.COV2.S vaccination and SARS-CoV-2 variants. The overall study: Administration of Ad26.COV2.S was intramuscular, either once or twice 56 days apart. Overall study results and limits: Recipients given vaccine exceeded placebo recipients in spike-specific TCR breadth. Once vaccination had occurred, spike-specific CD8+ and CD4+ T cell responses reportedly showed substantial breadth.

Profiled with immunoSEQ multiplex PCR; TCRdb holds only in-frame clones, not every one. This table has about 350,000 clones, around 83% appearing once. As for treatment: approximately 18 received Ad26.COV2.S at low or high dose, single or two shots; 5 received placebo; per-sample allocation not given. Specimen acquisition occurred on day 63 following the initial vaccine or placebo injection. Recruitment in Boston yielded a donor of adult age, 18-55 years. The sequence was obtained from a person between 18 and 60 years old who received the Ad26.COV2.S COVID-19 vaccine or a placebo. This material consisted of peripheral blood, taken in a trial of Ad26.COV2.S vaccine versus placebo. The chain has TRBV19 and TRBJ2-7; D gene ambiguous. CDR3 in DNA: TGTGCCAGTAATTTCGCAGGAAGACCCTACGAGCAGTACTTC. Its protein product is CASNFAGRPYEQYF.